This T cell receptor beta chain was captured in a study of cytomegalovirus exposure and HLA in healthy donors. Broader study findings: A few CMV-associated chains proved CMV antigen-specific in vitro. Later work showed greater clonal expansion in HLA-associated TCR beta chains than in equally common others.

V gave up 0 bases and J gave up 5 bases, with 15 bases separating them. CDR3 length: 16 residues. Germline-derived CDR1 and CDR2 are SGDLS and YYNGEE. In the PCR, 60 Vbeta and 13 Jbeta primers were used. The method was immunoSEQ multiplex PCR; TCRdb's version includes in-frame clones alone and lacks a portion of them. Altogether more than 95,000 clones are present, about 68% being singletons, with the ten largest covering less than 9.5%. This clone was seen only a few times. Its antigen is as yet unknown. This chain connects TRBV9 to TRBJ2-1; a weak D match, TRBD2 (7 bases). The sequencing input was PBMCs. The clonotype was recovered from a woman in her forties in good health and CMV-seropositive. The CDR3 protein is CASSVAGGEGDNEQFF. The CDR3 DNA is TGTGCCAGCAGCGTAGCTGGGGGGGAGGGGGACAATGAGCAGTTCTTC.